These 28 T cell receptor beta chains originate from one sample sequenced in a study of blood T cells in healthy people across ages. Primers used in a second PCR of roughly 7 to 12 cycles were a sample-barcoded 5' primer and a J-beta primer mix. TCRdb re-called the 5' RACE reads through MiXCR, storing one row per CDR3 protein. The sample includes about 770,000 distinct CDR3 sequences, more than 40% seen only once; the top ten take roughly a fifth. Sequencing input: blood. The receptors come from a man aged 55 to 69 in good health.

At least ten counts were recorded for this clonotype. V is TRBV11-1 and J is TRBJ2-7; 9 bases are shared with TRBD1. Germline V gene lookup returns CDR1 SGHAT and CDR2 FQDESV (reference sequence). Trimming cost V 2 bases and J 5 bases; bases outside gene matches: 7. The CDR3 extends over 15 amino acids. The CDR3 region is CASSLSGTGLHEQYF. CDR3 in DNA: TGTGCCAGCAGCTTATCCGGGACAGGGCTCCACGAGCAGTACTTC.

The chain uses TRBV9 and TRBJ2-1, with D unresolved. The CDR3 consists of 14 residues. V lost 3 bases and J lost 5, with 12 bases in between. In germline, CDR1 is SGDLS, CDR2 YYNGEE. CDR3 protein: CASSAGPADNEQFF. The CDR3 DNA sequence: TGTGCCAGCAGCGCAGGACCAGCCGACAATGAGCAGTTCTTC. Full variable domain (outside the CDR3, taken from reference TRBV9 and TRBJ2-1): DSGVTQTPKHLITATGQRVTLRCSPRSGDLSVYWYQQSLDQGLQFLIQYYNGEERAKGNILERFSAQQFPDLHSELNLSSLELGDSALYFCASSAGPADNEQFFGPGTRLTVL.

CDR3 nucleotides: TGTGCCAGCAGCCCCACCCGCCAGGTCACTGAAGCTTTCTTT. Amino acid sequence: CASSPTRQVTEAFF. V is TRBV7-2 and J is TRBJ1-1; D not resolved. The V and J ends lost 5 bases and 4 bases respectively, with 14 bases between them. Germline V lookup: CDR1 SGHTA, CDR2 FQGNSA. The CDR3 is 14 residues long. The full variable domain, its missing parts supplied by reference TRBV7-2 and TRBJ1-1, is GAGVSQSPSNKVTEKGKDVELRCDPISGHTALYWYRQSLGQGLEFLIYFQGNSAPDKSGLPSDRFSAERTGGSVSTLTIQRTQQEDSAVYLCASSPTRQVTEAFFGQGTRLTVV.

As regards this clonotype: One end of the junction does not line up with germline, which may come from a read error. This rearrangement joins TRBV11-2 to TRBJ2-6; tentative D call: TRBD2 (6 bases). The CDR3 consists of 16 residues. Germline V lookup: CDR1 SGHAT, CDR2 FQNNGV. CDR3 region: CASSQGRSSGAHVLTF. CDR3 DNA sequence: TGTGCCAGCAGCCAAGGGAGGAGCTCTGGGGCCCACGTCCTGACTTTC.

For this clonotype: A much larger clone sits a single nucleotide away, making a read error possible. The gene calls are TRBV7-2 and TRBJ1-5; D gene unclear. The germline V gene has CDR1 SGHTA and CDR2 FQGNSA. The CDR3 is 13 amino acids. DNA for the CDR3: TGTGCCGGCAGCCAAGGGAGAGATCAGCCCCAGCATTTT. It is translated as CAGSQGRDQPQHF.

This clonotype was seen a handful of times. The chain recombines TRBV11-2 with TRBJ1-2; the D is unclear. The CDR3 runs to 14 residues. Germline values: CDR1 SGHAT, CDR2 FQNNGV. Trimming stripped 5 bases from V and 6 bases from J, with 16 bases between. This chain's CDR3 is CASSQVEGLDGYTF. In DNA form, the CDR3 reads TGTGCCAGCAGCCAAGTGGAAGGTTTGGATGGCTACACCTTC.

The V call is TRBV6-5, the J call TRBJ2-4; the match to TRBD1 covers 7 bases. The CDR3 consists of 13 residues. Germline V gene lookup returns CDR1 MNHEY and CDR2 SVGAGI. V was clipped by 7 bases and J by 7 bases; unmatched bases: 7. The CDR3 is CASTTTGSNIQYF. As DNA, the CDR3 is TGTGCCAGCACCACGACAGGGAGCAACATTCAGTACTTC.

The chain has TRBV20-1 and TRBJ2-3; maybe TRBD2 (5 bases). Germline loops: CDR1 DFQATT, CDR2 SNEGSKA (reference sequence). V dropped 3 bases and J dropped 2 bases, with 6 bases sitting between them. This CDR3 has 12 residues. This chain's CDR3 is CSAREDTDTQYF. For the CDR3, the DNA is TGCAGTGCTAGGGAGGACACAGATACGCAGTATTTT.

The chain has TRBV6-2 or TRBV6-3 and TRBJ2-2, with D tentatively TRBD2 (6 bases). CDR3 size: 16 residues. Germline V gene lookup returns CDR1 MNHEY and CDR2 SVGEGT. With 0 bases removed from V and 9 bases from J, the gap between germline ends came to 17 bases. CDR3 in amino acids: CASSYSKGGGPRELFF. CDR3 in DNA: TGTGCCAGCAGTTACTCGAAGGGAGGTGGGCCCAGGGAGCTGTTTTTT.

This chain joins TRBV20-1 and TRBJ2-1, with no clear D. V lost 7 bases to trimming and J lost 0 bases, with 13 bases between them. CDR3 length: 14 residues. CDR1 DFQATT and CDR2 SNEGSKA come from the germline V gene (reference sequence). CDR3 region: CSGWRRSSYNEQFF. The CDR3 DNA is TGCAGTGGGTGGCGAAGAAGCTCCTACAATGAGCAGTTCTTC.

The chain recombines TRBV3-1 with TRBJ2-7, with 7 nucleotides matching TRBD2. Germline CDR1 is LGHDT and CDR2 is YNNKEL (reference sequence). The J segment lost 0 bases and the V segment lost 1 base, leaving 3 bases of the junction unmatched. The CDR3 has 15 residues. The chain's CDR3 is CASSQVGGTSYEQYF. The CDR3 DNA follows: TGTGCCAGCAGCCAAGTGGGGGGGACCTCCTACGAGCAGTACTTC.

V usage is TRBV20-1 and J usage is TRBJ2-2; 9 bases map to TRBD1. J lost 6 bases, V lost 6 bases, and 11 bases had no gene match. Germline assignment: CDR1 DFQATT and CDR2 SNEGSKA (reference sequence). The CDR3 runs to 15 residues. CDR3: CSAPGQGSSSGELFF. The DNA of the CDR3 is TGCAGTGCACCAGGACAGGGGAGTTCCTCCGGGGAGCTGTTTTTT.

V and J are TRBV6-6 and TRBJ2-4; 9 bases align to TRBD1. The tail of the sequence fits TRBJ2-7 better, so the J call may be wrong. Germline CDR1 MNHNY, CDR2 SVGAGI (reference sequence). The CDR3 spans 16 residues. CDR3 nucleotide sequence: TGTGCCAGCAGCATGAGAAAAGGGGACAGGGCCTACGAGCAGTACTTC. Translated: CASSMRKGDRAYEQYF.

The genes are TRBV6-1 and TRBJ1-1; the match to TRBD1 covers 12 bases. This CDR3 is built from 17 residues. Per germline, CDR1 MNHNS and CDR2 SASEGT. V lost 5 bases to trimming and J lost 0 bases; unmatched junction nucleotides: 7. CDR3 sequence reads: CASSPGTGGALNTEAFF. Written as DNA, the CDR3 is TGTGCCAGCAGTCCCGGGACAGGGGGCGCGTTGAACACTGAAGCTTTCTTT.

The chain combines TRBV10-3 with TRBJ1-4; 9 positions match TRBD1. V dropped 3 bases and J dropped 7; count of bases not matched to a gene: 6. The CDR3 consists of 15 residues. The V gene's germline CDR1 is ENHRY and CDR2 SYGVKD. CDR3 nucleotides: TGTGCCATCAGTGAACGACAGGGGGGCCTTGAAAAACTGTTTTTT. It specifies CAISERQGGLEKLFF.

This sequence joins TRBV5-1 and TRBJ1-2, with D possibly being TRBD1 (5 bases). This CDR3 has 13 residues. V was shortened by 4 bases and J by 4 bases, with 11 bases between the two germline ends. Germline-derived CDR1 and CDR2 are SGHRS and YFSETQ. The CDR3 region is CASSIDSSYGYTF. CDR3 nucleotide sequence: TGCGCCAGCAGCATTGACAGCTCCTATGGCTACACCTTC.

The chain has TRBV29-1 and TRBJ2-3; tentatively, D is TRBD2 (5 bases). V lost 4 bases and J 2 bases, leaving 13 bases between the germline ends. This CDR3 comprises 14 residues. Germline V gene lookup returns CDR1 SQVTM and CDR2 ANQGSEA. The CDR3 loop reads CSVARGGSTDTQYF. The CDR3 nucleotides read TGCAGCGTTGCCCGGGGTGGATCCACAGATACGCAGTATTTT.

V is TRBV28 and J is TRBJ2-5; D not resolved. Per the germline V gene, CDR1 is MDHEN and CDR2 is SYDVKM. V lost 2 bases, J lost 4 bases, and 11 bases lay in between. The CDR3 has 14 residues. CDR3 protein: CASSLIQVGETQYF. CDR3 in DNA: TGTGCCAGCAGTTTAATTCAAGTAGGAGAGACCCAGTACTTC.

V gene TRBV7-2 combines with J gene TRBJ2-3; tentative D call: TRBD1 (6 bases). The CDR3 length is 15 residues. Germline values: CDR1 SGHTA, CDR2 FQGNSA. Trimming shortened V by 0 bases and J by 2 bases, and 9 bases separated the two germline ends. The CDR3 loop reads CASSLAGAYTDTQYF. CDR3 nucleotides: TGTGCCAGCAGCTTAGCGGGGGCCTACACAGATACGCAGTATTTT.

J is TRBJ2-3 and V is TRBV14, with D unclear. Deletions cut 1 base from V and 4 bases from J, with 6 bases between. The CDR3 runs 13 residues. From germline, CDR1 is SGHDN and CDR2 FVKESK. As DNA, the CDR3 is TGTGCCAGCAGCCAAGTGGGCTCAGATACGCAGTATTTT. It codes for CASSQVGSDTQYF.

This clonotype was observed a single time. This may arise from a read error, as a much more abundant clone is one base away. The rearrangement uses TRBV27 and TRBJ1-2, with D uncertain. The CDR3 is made up of 13 amino acids. V lost 0 bases, J lost 8 bases, and 10 bases lay in between. CDR1 and CDR2 from the germline V gene are MNHEY and SMNVEV (reference sequence). CDR3 nucleotides: TGTGCCAGCAGTTTATCGGTTAATGAAGGCTACACCTTC. Residues: CASSLSVNEGYTF.

This clonotype came up a few times. The V call is TRBV4-1, the J call TRBJ2-3; TRBD2 is a possible D gene (6 bases). The CDR3 spans 14 residues. Germline loops: CDR1 MGHRA, CDR2 YSYEKL. Trimming took 0 bases from V and 5 from J, leaving 9 bases between them. CDR3 residues: CASSQDFGGDTQYF. The CDR3 DNA follows: TGCGCCAGCAGCCAAGATTTCGGGGGAGATACGCAGTATTTT.

This clonotype was recorded a few times. V and J are TRBV18 and TRBJ1-1; the D gene is possibly TRBD1 (6 bases). Trimming took off 2 bases at V and 1 base at J, with 8 bases between the two ends. Germline V gives CDR1 KGHSH, CDR2 LQKENI. The CDR3 is 14 amino acids. CDR3 amino acids: CASSPTGQNTEAFF. The DNA for the CDR3 is TGTGCCAGCTCACCAACGGGACAGAACACTGAAGCTTTCTTT. The complete variable domain, with remaining parts taken from reference TRBV18 and TRBJ1-1, reads NAGVMQNPRHLVRRRGQEARLRCSPMKGHSHVYWYRQLPEEGLKFMVYLQKENIIDESGMPKERFSAEFPKEGPSILRIQQVVRGDSAAYFCASSPTGQNTEAFFGQGTRLTVV.

This clonotype was found a few times. The chain carries TRBV7-9 and TRBJ2-7; D uncertain. This CDR3 is 13 amino acids long. Germline V gene lookup returns CDR1 SEHNR and CDR2 FQNEAQ (reference sequence). V was pared by 5 bases and J by 7 bases, with 15 bases between. DNA of the CDR3: TGTGCCAGCAGCCCCCGGGCCGGGCTGGAGCAGTACTTC. This encodes CASSPRAGLEQYF.

The chain links TRBV2 to TRBJ2-3, with TRBD2 matching 13 bases. This CDR3 contains 17 residues. Germline V gene data show CDR1 as SNHLY and CDR2 as FYNNEI. J lost 6 bases, V lost 3 bases, and 9 bases had no gene match. The CDR3 protein is CASSDSTSGGAKDTQYF. Here the CDR3 DNA reads TGTGCCAGCAGTGATAGTACTAGCGGGGGGGCCAAGGATACGCAGTATTTT. The full variable domain, in which reference TRBV2 and TRBJ2-3 provide the parts outside the CDR3, is EPEVTQTPSHQVTQMGQEVILRCVPISNHLYFYWYRQILGQKVEFLVSFYNNEISEKSEIFDDQFSVERPDGSNFTLKIRSTKLEDSAMYFCASSDSTSGGAKDTQYFGPGTRLTVL.

There are many counts of this clonotype. V usage is TRBV5-1 and J usage is TRBJ2-5, with D possibly matching TRBD1 (6 bases). Trimming removed 4 bases from V and 4 bases from J, with 14 bases in between. The CDR3 length is 14 residues. Germline V gene sequence: CDR1 SGHRS, CDR2 YFSETQ. The CDR3 region is CASSAPTGGETQYF. For the CDR3, the DNA is TGCGCCAGCAGCGCCCCGACAGGAGGAGAGACCCAGTACTTC.

This chain connects TRBV7-2 to TRBJ2-4; 12 bases align to TRBD2. Judging by the DNA end, TRBJ2-7 fits better; the J call may be wrong. Germline lookup yields CDR1 SGHTA and CDR2 FQGNSA. The CDR3 extends over 17 amino acids. The CDR3 DNA reads TGTGCCAGCAGCTCCAAGACTAGCGGGGGACCCCCTTCCGAGCAGTACTTC. Translated: CASSSKTSGGPPSEQYF.

This chain uses TRBV6-6 with TRBJ1-1; tentative D call: TRBD1 (5 bases). V was trimmed by 7 bases and J by 13 bases, leaving 19 bases between them. Germline assignment: CDR1 MNHNY and CDR2 SVGAGI (reference sequence). CDR3 length: 12 amino acids. The CDR3 loop reads CASTGKRQRSFF. Here the CDR3 DNA reads TGTGCCAGCACGGGAAAAAGACAGCGAAGTTTCTTT.